Listed here are 21 T cell receptor beta chains from one sample, sequenced in a study of human T cells and chemical hapten exposure. TCRdb analysed the RACE reads with MiXCR anew, one entry per CDR3 protein. The sample carries about 250,000 distinct CDR3 sequences, approximately 7.5% recorded once. Regarding time point: pre-sensitization, week 0. Indicated treatment: therapeutic diphenylcyclopropenone sensitization with weekly scalp DPC. The sequenced sample was whole blood, obtained in connection with sensitization to the hapten diphenylcyclopropenone (DPC). These receptors all stem from a man in his late teens or twenties with alopecia areata. Some clones in this sample may be carry-over from other donors' samples.

The genes are TRBV5-1 and TRBJ2-7; 8 bases are a match to TRBD1. The CDR3 spans 13 residues. J lost 3 bases, V lost 4 bases, and 3 bases had no gene match. Per germline, CDR1 SGHRS and CDR2 YFSETQ. CDR3 sequence (DNA): TGCGCCAGCAGCGGGACAGGAGGCTACGAGCAGTACTTC. It translates to CASSGTGGYEQYF.

The chain recombines TRBV18 with TRBJ1-3, with a weak D call TRBD1 (6 bases). The CDR3 sequence is 15 residues long. With 4 bases removed from V and 0 bases from J, the gap between germline ends came to 10 bases. CDR1 and CDR2 from the germline V gene are KGHSH and LQKENI. For the CDR3, the DNA is TGTGCCAGCTCACGGGACACCACCTCTGGAAACACCATATATTTT. This encodes CASSRDTTSGNTIYF.

The table lists this clonotype with a few counts. The rearrangement uses TRBV7-8 and TRBJ2-1; the match to TRBD1 covers 7 bases. V shed 0 bases, J shed 4 bases, and the junction held 9 bases outside the gene matches. This CDR3 has 17 residues. Germline CDR1 SGHVS, CDR2 FQNEAQ. The CDR3 loop is CASSLANRQGRYNEQFF. CDR3 DNA sequence: TGTGCCAGCAGCTTAGCGAACCGACAGGGCCGATACAATGAGCAGTTCTTC.

The sample holds many counts of this clonotype. The chain carries TRBV20-1 and TRBJ1-4, with TRBD1 matching 7 bases. Germline CDR1 and CDR2: DFQATT and SNEGSKA (reference sequence). CDR3 length equals 14 residues. V shed 3 bases, J shed 8 bases, and the junction held 9 bases outside the gene matches. CDR3 in amino acids: CSAREDREGEKLFF. For the CDR3, the DNA is TGCAGTGCTAGGGAAGACAGGGAGGGCGAAAAACTGTTTTTT.

V is TRBV28 and J is TRBJ1-2; tentatively, D is TRBD1 (5 bases). In germline, CDR1 is MDHEN, CDR2 SYDVKM. This CDR3 has 16 amino acids. Trimming pared 3 bases from V and 1 base from J, leaving 15 bases between. The CDR3 DNA reads TGTGCCAGCAGTTTTTTCGACAGCGACTTTAACTATGGCTACACCTTC. Translation: CASSFFDSDFNYGYTF.

This clonotype was seen more than once but under ten times. The genes are TRBV29-1 and TRBJ1-5, with 8 bases that match TRBD1. The CDR3 length is 13 residues. V lost 6 bases to trimming and J lost 4 bases; unmatched junction nucleotides: 5. Germline assignment: CDR1 SQVTM and CDR2 ANQGSEA. The CDR3: CSVSQGVNQPQHF. CDR3 sequence (DNA): TGCAGCGTGTCACAGGGGGTAAATCAGCCCCAGCATTTT.

This rearrangement joins TRBV18 to TRBJ1-5; TRBD1 is a possible D gene (6 bases). This CDR3 has 14 amino acids. Trimming shortened V by 5 bases and J by 5 bases, and 13 bases separated the two germline ends. The germline V gene has CDR1 KGHSH and CDR2 LQKENI. This chain's CDR3 is CASSSQGSHQPQHF. CDR3 in DNA: TGTGCCAGCTCATCCCAGGGGAGCCATCAGCCCCAGCATTTT.

The sample holds many counts of this clonotype. J is TRBJ1-1 and V is TRBV24-1; D is ambiguous. This CDR3 has 13 amino acids. The V end lost 3 bases, the J end lost 5 bases, and 9 bases lay between the germline ends. Germline assignment: CDR1 KGHDR and CDR2 SFDVKD. In DNA form, the CDR3 reads TGTGCCACCAGTGATAGAGTGGCTACTGAAGCTTTCTTT. Amino acids: CATSDRVATEAFF.

This clonotype was seen a few times. This chain connects TRBV6-1 to TRBJ2-6; D is undetermined. Looked up from germline, CDR1 is MNHNS and CDR2 is SASEGT. CDR3 size: 15 residues. The V and J ends lost 2 bases and 0 bases respectively, with 5 bases between them. The CDR3 DNA follows: TGTGCCAGCAGTGAACGGTACTCTGGGGCCAACGTCCTGACTTTC. Protein: CASSERYSGANVLTF.

This chain links TRBV10-3 with TRBJ1-5, with TRBD1 as a possible D gene (5 bases). The CDR3 contains 13 residues. V was pared by 6 bases and J by 7 bases, with 13 bases between. Germline CDR1 ENHRY, CDR2 SYGVKD. CDR3 in amino acids: CAISEDSGQPQHF. The CDR3 bases are TGTGCCATCAGCGAAGACAGTGGGCAGCCCCAGCATTTT.

The rearrangement links TRBV7-2 to TRBJ2-3, with D perhaps being TRBD1 or TRBD2 (5 bases each). CDR3 length: 18 amino acids. The germline V gene encodes CDR1 SGHTA and CDR2 FQGNSA. Trimming stripped 1 base from V and 1 base from J, with 18 bases between. In DNA form, the CDR3 reads TGTGCCAGCAGCTTAGGTTCCGTCCGAGGGACGGGCACAGATACGCAGTATTTT. It yields the protein CASSLGSVRGTGTDTQYF.

Only a few counts were recorded for this clonotype. The rearrangement uses TRBV7-8 and TRBJ1-1; the D is unclear. The CDR3 length is 13 residues. Trimming removed 1 base from V and 11 bases from J, with 14 bases in between. Germline V gene data show CDR1 as SGHVS and CDR2 as FQNEAQ. CDR3 DNA: TGTGCCAGCAGCTTAGGTAGCGGGAAGATGGCTTTCTTT. Amino acids: CASSLGSGKMAFF.

The chain has TRBV20-1 and TRBJ2-1; perhaps TRBD2 as D (6 bases). Germline assignment: CDR1 DFQATT and CDR2 SNEGSKA (reference sequence). V was pared by 5 bases and J by 6 bases, with 14 bases between. The CDR3 is 13 residues long. As DNA, the CDR3 is TGCAGTGCTCGGACTATTCCCCTCAATGAGCAGTTCTTC. It translates to CSARTIPLNEQFF.

The genes are TRBV12-3 or TRBV12-4 and TRBJ2-5; D could derive from TRBD1 or TRBD2 (5 bases each). This CDR3 contains 15 residues. Trimming shortened V by 7 bases and J by 1 base, and 16 bases separated the two germline ends. CDR3 DNA sequence: TGTGCCAGCAAACTCTTGGGACGTAGCCAAGAGACCCAGTACTTC. Protein: CASKLLGRSQETQYF.

This clonotype was picked up many times. This rearrangement joins TRBV20-1 to TRBJ1-5; the D is unclear. CDR3 length: 16 amino acids. V shed 0 bases and J shed 4 bases, with 16 bases lying between them. The V gene's germline CDR1 is DFQATT and CDR2 SNEGSKA (reference sequence). DNA for the CDR3: TGCAGTGCTAGAGATCATATGGCCCCCGTAAATCAGCCCCAGCATTTT. Translating gives CSARDHMAPVNQPQHF.

This clonotype has a handful of counts. This chain joins TRBV21-1 and TRBJ1-5; TRBD1 was called by the table and not checked on the DNA. TRBV21-1 is a recognized pseudogene. The CDR3 totals 13 residues. The CDR3 bases are TGTGCCAGCACCGGGACAGGTCATCAGCCCCAGCATTTT. This sequence encodes CASTGTGHQPQHF.

This clonotype was seen at least ten times. The genes are TRBV24-1 and TRBJ2-3; D call uncertain. V was cut by 1 base and J by 1 base, with 5 bases left in between. The CDR3 loop spans 14 amino acids. Looked up from germline, CDR1 is KGHDR and CDR2 is SFDVKD. CDR3 sequence: CATSDFLGTDTQYF. The CDR3 nucleotides read TGTGCCACCAGTGATTTCTTGGGCACAGATACGCAGTATTTT.

This clonotype was seen only a few times. CDR3 loop: CSARHPWEGPNEQFF. The CDR3 coding sequence is TGCAGTGCTAGACACCCCTGGGAGGGACCCAATGAGCAGTTCTTC. The chain employs TRBV20-1 and TRBJ2-1, with TRBD2 matching 7 bases. Germline V CDR1 and CDR2: DFQATT, SNEGSKA (reference sequence). The trim removed 2 bases at V and 6 bases at J, leaving 10 bases unmatched. CDR3 length equals 15 residues.

This clonotype came up many times. The rearrangement uses TRBV29-1 and TRBJ1-1; the D is unclear. V was trimmed by 4 bases and J by 1 base, leaving 4 bases between them. The CDR3 contains 11 residues. Per the germline V gene, CDR1 is SQVTM and CDR2 is ANQGSEA. The CDR3 bases are TGCAGCGTTGTTACGAACACTGAAGCTTTCTTT. Translated: CSVVTNTEAFF.

The chain joins TRBV18 to TRBJ2-6, with 10 bases aligning to TRBD1. After removal of 1 base from V and 1 base from J, the junction contained 4 bases not matched to a gene. The CDR3 contains 18 residues. Germline V CDR1 and CDR2: KGHSH, LQKENI. The CDR3 is CASSPRDRGLSGANVLTF. The CDR3 DNA follows: TGTGCCAGCTCACCACGGGACAGGGGTCTATCTGGGGCCAACGTCCTGACTTTC.

V is TRBV18 and J is TRBJ2-5, with 8 bases aligning to TRBD2. The CDR3 is made up of 14 amino acids. The germline V gene encodes CDR1 KGHSH and CDR2 LQKENI. Unmatched junction bases numbered 3, after V lost 3 bases and J lost 3 bases. The CDR3 protein is CASSPDGGEETQYF. Here the CDR3 DNA reads TGTGCCAGCTCACCTGACGGGGGGGAAGAGACCCAGTACTTC.